The 5 T cell receptor beta chains below were found in one sample sequenced in a study of technical replicates of blood from several donors. Sequencing was performed with immunoSEQ multiplex PCR; in TCRdb, only in-frame clones are kept and a portion is missing. The repertoire includes 85,000 to 100,000 clones, 95% of them detected once, and over 0.2% sits in the top ten. The sequenced material came from T cells isolated from PBMCs. The receptors were gathered from a human donor in good health.

The rearrangement uses TRBV5-1 and TRBJ2-2, with D unclear. Trimming shortened V by 0 bases and J by 1 base, and 4 bases separated the two germline ends. The germline gives CDR1 SGHRS, CDR2 YFSETQ. There are 14 residues in the CDR3. The CDR3 is CASSLGGNTGELFF. For the CDR3, the DNA is TGCGCCAGCAGCTTGGGAGGGAACACCGGGGAGCTGTTTTTT.

V usage is TRBV28 and J usage is TRBJ1-2; D ambiguous. From germline, CDR1 is MDHEN and CDR2 SYDVKM. The CDR3 contains 13 residues. Between the trimmed V and J ends, which lost 8 bases and 4 bases, there was a span of 14 bases. As DNA, the CDR3 is TGTGCCAGCCTTCCTGAGCGCCCCTATGGCTACACCTTC. Its translation is CASLPERPYGYTF.

The chain is built from TRBV20-1 and TRBJ2-1; D gene ambiguous. Trimming stripped 0 bases from V and 10 bases from J, with 7 bases between. The CDR3 has 11 amino acids. The germline V gene encodes CDR1 DFQATT and CDR2 SNEGSKA (reference sequence). The CDR3 DNA reads TGCAGTGCTAGAGATATCCTAGAGCAGTTCTTC. This codes for CSARDILEQFF.

The V gene is TRBV16, the J gene TRBJ2-7, with 9 bases that match TRBD1. Germline CDR1 and CDR2: KGHSY and FQNENV. The CDR3 length is 16 residues. The V segment lost 2 bases and the J segment 1 base; nucleotides outside the gene matches: 6. CDR3 bases: TGTGCCAGCAGCCAAATGGGGGACAGGGAGTCCTACGAGCAGTACTTC. It is translated as CASSQMGDRESYEQYF.

This chain joins TRBV18 and TRBJ1-2; tentatively, D is TRBD1 (6 bases). The V and J ends lost 3 bases and 4 bases respectively, with 15 bases between them. The CDR3 consists of 15 residues. CDR1 KGHSH and CDR2 LQKENI come from the germline V gene. In DNA, the CDR3 is TGTGCCAGCTCACCGGCCAAACAGGGAATCTATGGCTACACCTTC. It is translated as CASSPAKQGIYGYTF.